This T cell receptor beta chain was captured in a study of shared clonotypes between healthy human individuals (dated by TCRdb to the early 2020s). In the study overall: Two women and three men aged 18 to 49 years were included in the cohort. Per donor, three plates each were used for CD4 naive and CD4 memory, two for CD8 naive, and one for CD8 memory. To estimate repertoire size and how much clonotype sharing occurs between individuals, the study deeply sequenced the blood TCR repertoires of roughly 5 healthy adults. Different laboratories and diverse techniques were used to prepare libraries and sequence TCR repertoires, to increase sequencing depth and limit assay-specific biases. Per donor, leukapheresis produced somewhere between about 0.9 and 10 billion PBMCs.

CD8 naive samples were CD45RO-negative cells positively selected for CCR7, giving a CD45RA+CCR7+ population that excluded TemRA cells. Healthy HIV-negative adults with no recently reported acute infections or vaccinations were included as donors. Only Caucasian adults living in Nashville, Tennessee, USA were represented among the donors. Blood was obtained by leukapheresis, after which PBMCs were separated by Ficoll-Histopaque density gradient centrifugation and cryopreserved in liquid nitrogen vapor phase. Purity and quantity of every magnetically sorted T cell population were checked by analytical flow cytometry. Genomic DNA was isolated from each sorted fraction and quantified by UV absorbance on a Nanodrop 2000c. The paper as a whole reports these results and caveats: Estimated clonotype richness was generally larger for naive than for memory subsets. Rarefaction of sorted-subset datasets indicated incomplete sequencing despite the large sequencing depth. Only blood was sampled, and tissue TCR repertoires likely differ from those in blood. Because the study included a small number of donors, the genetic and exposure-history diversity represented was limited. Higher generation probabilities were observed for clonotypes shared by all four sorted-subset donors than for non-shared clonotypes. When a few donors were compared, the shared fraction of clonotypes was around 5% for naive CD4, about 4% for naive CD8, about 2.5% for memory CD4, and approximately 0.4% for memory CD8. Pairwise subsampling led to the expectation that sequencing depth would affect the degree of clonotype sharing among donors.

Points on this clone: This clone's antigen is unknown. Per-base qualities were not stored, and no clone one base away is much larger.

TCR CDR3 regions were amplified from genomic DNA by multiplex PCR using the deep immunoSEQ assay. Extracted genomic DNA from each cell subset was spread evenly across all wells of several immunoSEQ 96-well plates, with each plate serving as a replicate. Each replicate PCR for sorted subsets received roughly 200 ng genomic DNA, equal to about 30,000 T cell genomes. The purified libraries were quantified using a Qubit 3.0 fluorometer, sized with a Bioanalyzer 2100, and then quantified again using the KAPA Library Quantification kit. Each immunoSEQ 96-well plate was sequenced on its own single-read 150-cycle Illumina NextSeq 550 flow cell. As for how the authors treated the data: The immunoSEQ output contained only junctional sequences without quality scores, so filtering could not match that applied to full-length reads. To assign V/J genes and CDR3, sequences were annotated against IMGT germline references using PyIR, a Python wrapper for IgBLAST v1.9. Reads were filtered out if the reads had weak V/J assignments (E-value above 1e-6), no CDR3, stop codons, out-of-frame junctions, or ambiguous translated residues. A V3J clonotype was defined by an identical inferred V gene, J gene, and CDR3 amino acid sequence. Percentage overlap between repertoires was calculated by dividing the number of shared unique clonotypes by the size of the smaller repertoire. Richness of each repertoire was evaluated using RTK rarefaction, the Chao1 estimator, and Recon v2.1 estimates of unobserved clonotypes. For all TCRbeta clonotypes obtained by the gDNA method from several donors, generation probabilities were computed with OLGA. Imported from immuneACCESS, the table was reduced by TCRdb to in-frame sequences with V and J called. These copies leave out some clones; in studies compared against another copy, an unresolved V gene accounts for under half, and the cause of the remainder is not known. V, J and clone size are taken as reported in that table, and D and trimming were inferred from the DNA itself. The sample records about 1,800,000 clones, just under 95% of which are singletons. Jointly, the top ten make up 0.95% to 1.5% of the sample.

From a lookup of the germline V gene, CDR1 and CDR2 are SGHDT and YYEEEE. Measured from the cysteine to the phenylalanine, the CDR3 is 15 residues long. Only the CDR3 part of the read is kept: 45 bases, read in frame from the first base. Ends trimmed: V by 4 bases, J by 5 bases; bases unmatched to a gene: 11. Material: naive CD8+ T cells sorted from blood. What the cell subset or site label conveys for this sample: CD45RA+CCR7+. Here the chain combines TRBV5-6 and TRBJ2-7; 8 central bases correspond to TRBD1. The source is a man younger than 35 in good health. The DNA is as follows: TGTGCCAGCAGCCCAGGTTGGACAGGGATCCACGAGCAGTACTTC. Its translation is CASSPGWTGIHEQYF.